The 26 T cell receptor beta chains listed next were all sequenced from one sample in a study of cytomegalovirus exposure and HLA in healthy donors. PCR involved 60 Vbeta and 13 Jbeta primers. The data were produced by immunoSEQ multiplex PCR, yet TCRdb's version contains in-frame clones alone and is incomplete. Of about 120,000 clones listed, 77% were seen once; the top ten hold roughly 5.2%. Sample: PBMCs. These receptors were obtained from a man aged 18 to 30 in good health and CMV-seropositive.

The V gene is TRBV5-1, the J gene TRBJ2-3, with 10 bases that match TRBD2. From germline, CDR1 is SGHRS and CDR2 YFSETQ. This CDR3 has 18 amino acids. The J segment lost 0 bases and the V segment lost 2 bases, leaving 9 bases of the junction unmatched. CDR3 sequence: CASSFFGTSVTSTDTQYF. CDR3 nucleotide sequence: TGCGCCAGCAGCTTCTTCGGGACTAGCGTGACTAGCACAGATACGCAGTATTTT.

To note about this clone: The same CDR3 arises from other DNA sequences in this sample as well. The chain employs TRBV27 and TRBJ2-7; 8 positions match TRBD1. V dropped 5 bases and J dropped 4; count of bases not matched to a gene: 7. The CDR3 runs 14 residues. Germline CDR1 is MNHEY and CDR2 is SMNVEV (reference sequence). CDR3 sequence (DNA): TGTGCCAGCAGTCCGGGGACAGGAGGGTACGAGCAGTACTTC. Its translation is CASSPGTGGYEQYF.

In its sample, this clone was seen once. CDR3 in amino acids: CASSQESSGGGTGELFF. The CDR3 region has the DNA TGTGCCAGCAGCCAAGAATCTAGCGGGGGGGGCACCGGGGAGCTGTTTTTT. The chain combines TRBV4-2 with TRBJ2-2; 12 nucleotides line up with TRBD2. V lost 0 bases and J lost 4; bases outside the gene matches: 3. The germline V gene encodes CDR1 LGHNA and CDR2 YNFKEQ. The CDR3 covers 17 residues.

This sequence joins TRBV7-9 and TRBJ1-5; no clear D. With 8 bases removed from V and 0 bases from J, the gap between germline ends came to 11 bases. The CDR3 has 14 amino acids. Germline loops: CDR1 SEHNR, CDR2 FQNEAQ (reference sequence). This CDR3 is CASGAVNSNQPQHF. CDR3 nucleotides: TGTGCCAGCGGAGCGGTTAATAGCAATCAGCCCCAGCATTTT.

This chain uses TRBV9 with TRBJ2-6, with D possibly being TRBD2 (5 bases). Germline CDR1 reads SGDLS; CDR2 reads YYNGEE. With 4 bases removed from V and 0 bases from J, the gap between germline ends came to 17 bases. This CDR3 spans 18 amino acids. The CDR3 nucleotides are TGTGCCAGCAGCTCTTCCCCCGGGATCAGCTCTGGGGCCAACGTCCTGACTTTC. As protein: CASSSSPGISSGANVLTF.

This clone came up once. The genes are TRBV27 and TRBJ1-1; 9 positions agree with TRBD1. The V segment lost 5 bases and the J segment 4 bases; nucleotides outside the gene matches: 8. Germline V gene data show CDR1 as MNHEY and CDR2 as SMNVEV (reference sequence). The CDR3 consists of 15 residues. CDR3 in amino acids: CASSVTGGSGTEAFF. CDR3 nucleotides: TGTGCCAGCAGTGTCACAGGGGGCTCCGGCACTGAAGCTTTCTTT.

The genes are TRBV7-3 and TRBJ2-3; 12 nucleotides line up with TRBD2. Germline-derived CDR1 and CDR2 are SGHTA and FQGTGA. This CDR3 has 17 residues. The J segment lost 4 bases and the V segment lost 4 bases, leaving 9 bases of the junction unmatched. CDR3 residues: CASSSSSGRASADTQYF. CDR3 DNA sequence: TGTGCCAGCAGCTCCTCTAGCGGGAGGGCCAGCGCAGATACGCAGTATTTT.

The chain links TRBV5-1 to TRBJ2-7; 8 bases line up with TRBD1. V trimming: 0 bases; J trimming: 3 bases; junction bases outside the gene matches: 2. The CDR3 is made up of 14 amino acids. Per the germline V gene, CDR1 is SGHRS and CDR2 is YFSETQ. As DNA, the CDR3 is TGCGCCAGCAGCTTGGCAGGGGGCCGCTACGAGCAGTACTTC. The encoded protein is CASSLAGGRYEQYF. The variable domain in full, with the rest retrieved from reference TRBV5-1 and TRBJ2-7, is KAGVTQTPRYLIKTRGQQVTLSCSPISGHRSVSWYQQTPGQGLQFLFEYFSETQRNKGNFPGRFSGRQFSNSRSEMNVSTLELGDSALYLCASSLAGGRYEQYFGPGTRLTVT.

The V gene is TRBV28, the J gene TRBJ2-1; TRBD2 is a possible D gene (6 bases). The ends were cut back, 5 bases at V and 7 bases at J, with 15 bases in the middle. The CDR3 consists of 14 residues. The germline CDR1 and CDR2 sequences are MDHEN and SYDVKM. CDR3 DNA sequence: TGTGCCAGCAGTACCCGGGAGATAAGGAATGAGCAGTTCTTC. Its protein is CASSTREIRNEQFF.

J is TRBJ2-5 and V is TRBV6-5; the D gene is possibly TRBD2 (5 bases). The CDR3 is made up of 16 amino acids. V was trimmed by 1 base and J by 4 bases, leaving 16 bases between them. CDR1 MNHEY and CDR2 SVGAGI come from the germline V gene. DNA of the CDR3: TGTGCCAGCAGTTACTTTAGCGAAAGAGCATCAGAGACCCAGTACTTC. Its protein product is CASSYFSERASETQYF.

This rearrangement joins TRBV5-4 to TRBJ2-7; weak D call: TRBD1 (5 bases). This CDR3 is 12 amino acids long. V gave up 4 bases and J gave up 2 bases, with 7 bases separating them. In germline, CDR1 is SGHNT, CDR2 YYREEE (reference sequence). The CDR3 sequence: CASSQDTYEQYF. The CDR3, as DNA: TGTGCCAGCAGCCAGGACACCTACGAGCAGTACTTC.

This chain links TRBV6-5 with TRBJ2-1; 7 bases match TRBD1. Per the germline V gene, CDR1 is MNHEY and CDR2 is SVGAGI. V lost 7 bases and J lost 7; bases outside the gene matches: 10. This CDR3 region has 14 residues. The CDR3: CASTSHDRVNEQFF. Here the CDR3 DNA reads TGTGCCAGCACCTCCCACGACAGGGTAAATGAGCAGTTCTTC.

The chain has TRBV7-9 and TRBJ2-2; TRBD1 is a possible D gene (7 bases). With 5 bases removed from V and 6 bases from J, the gap between germline ends came to 22 bases. Germline V gene data show CDR1 as SEHNR and CDR2 as FQNEAQ (reference sequence). The CDR3 loop spans 17 amino acids. CDR3 amino acids: CASSHWGDRALPGELFF. DNA for the CDR3: TGTGCCAGCAGCCATTGGGGGGACAGAGCTTTGCCCGGGGAGCTGTTTTTT.

This rearrangement joins TRBV6-5 to TRBJ2-5; D is possibly TRBD2 (6 bases). The J call could be wrong; TRBJ2-7 is a better fit for the DNA end. This CDR3 comprises 14 residues. Germline CDR1 and CDR2: MNHEY and SVGAGI. The CDR3 coding sequence is TGTGCCACCGCGCCGGGACTCCTCTCCTACGAGCAGTACTTC. It yields the protein CATAPGLLSYEQYF.

The chain is built from TRBV19 and TRBJ1-5, with 9 nucleotides matching TRBD1. CDR1 and CDR2 from the germline V gene are LNHDA and SQIVND (reference sequence). This CDR3 has 17 amino acids. With 11 bases clipped from V and 4 bases from J, the junction kept 18 bases outside the gene matches. CDR3 DNA sequence: TGTGCCTGTATACGGCGCGTAGGGACAGGGTCGAATCAGCCCCAGCATTTT. It translates to CACIRRVGTGSNQPQHF.

This sequence joins TRBV14 and TRBJ1-1, with no clear D. Germline values: CDR1 SGHDN, CDR2 FVKESK. V was trimmed by 0 bases and J by 11 bases, leaving 19 bases between them. The CDR3 loop spans 15 amino acids. CDR3 coding DNA: TGTGCCAGCAGCCAAGATCTGTCGGAGTGGAGATCGGCTTTCTTT. Residues: CASSQDLSEWRSAFF.

This chain joins TRBV9 and TRBJ1-5; 7 positions agree with TRBD1. The V gene's germline CDR1 is SGDLS and CDR2 YYNGEE. J gave up 6 bases and V 0 bases, and 3 bases lay outside the gene matches. The CDR3 loop spans 14 amino acids. The CDR3 region is CASSVGTGAQPQHF. CDR3 bases: TGTGCCAGCAGCGTAGGTACAGGGGCTCAGCCCCAGCATTTT.

V is TRBV7-9 and J is TRBJ2-5; TRBD2 matches 8 bases. The CDR3 is 14 amino acids. The germline V gene encodes CDR1 SEHNR and CDR2 FQNEAQ (reference sequence). The V gene end was trimmed by 5 bases and the J gene end by 5 bases; junction bases not matched to a gene: 7. CDR3 amino acids: CASSPRREGETQYF. DNA of the CDR3: TGTGCCAGCAGCCCGCGACGGGAGGGGGAGACCCAGTACTTC.

The CDR3 here is CASSYTVAGSGNTIYF. The CDR3 DNA reads TGCGCCAGCAGCTATACAGTGGCGGGCTCTGGAAACACCATATATTTT. The chain recombines TRBV5-1 with TRBJ1-3; unclear D gene. The CDR3 runs to 16 residues. V was clipped by 3 bases and J by 0 bases, with 13 bases between them. Germline values: CDR1 SGHRS, CDR2 YFSETQ.

Here the CDR3 DNA reads TGTGCCAGCAACGGACTAGCAGCAGATACGCAGTATTTT. The encoded protein is CASNGLAADTQYF. The rearrangement joins TRBV2 to TRBJ2-3, with 8 positions matching TRBD2. This CDR3 region has 13 residues. Germline values: CDR1 SNHLY, CDR2 FYNNEI. Trimming at V came to 7 bases and at J to 4 bases, leaving 4 bases not matched to a gene.

The J gene is TRBJ1-6, the V gene TRBV19; 9 positions match TRBD1. J was trimmed by 9 bases and V by 9 bases; bases with no gene match: 9. Germline CDR1 LNHDA, CDR2 SQIVND (reference sequence). The CDR3 is 14 amino acids. CDR3 DNA sequence: TGTGCCAGCCAAACACAGGGGGCCGGTTCACCCCTCCACTTT. Translated, it gives CASQTQGAGSPLHF.

This clone has only a few counts. J is TRBJ1-6 and V is TRBV5-1; D is possibly TRBD1 (6 bases). The germline gives CDR1 SGHRS, CDR2 YFSETQ. With 1 base removed from V and 9 bases from J, the gap between germline ends came to 29 bases. The CDR3 is 20 residues long. The CDR3 sequence: CASSLTGYTERGYFGSPLHF. The CDR3 DNA follows: TGCGCCAGCAGCTTGACAGGATACACCGAGAGGGGGTATTTCGGTTCACCCCTCCACTTT.

The chain uses TRBV28 and TRBJ2-5; 7 nucleotides align to TRBD1. The CDR3 has 15 residues. Trimming cost V 6 bases and J 5 bases; bases outside gene matches: 12. The germline CDR1 and CDR2 sequences are MDHEN and SYDVKM. CDR3: CASRLLGGASETQYF. The CDR3 DNA sequence: TGTGCCAGCAGGCTCTTAGGGGGCGCTAGCGAGACCCAGTACTTC.

The DNA of the CDR3 is TGCGCCAGCAGCATCTTCTCGGGACAGATCTATGGCTACACCTTC. This gives the protein CASSIFSGQIYGYTF. The chain uses TRBV5-1 and TRBJ1-2; 7 positions agree with TRBD1. V lost 4 bases to trimming and J lost 4 bases; unmatched junction nucleotides: 10. CDR3 length: 15 amino acids. CDR1 and CDR2 (germline): SGHRS, YFSETQ. Complete variable domain (other parts from reference TRBV5-1 and TRBJ1-2): KAGVTQTPRYLIKTRGQQVTLSCSPISGHRSVSWYQQTPGQGLQFLFEYFSETQRNKGNFPGRFSGRQFSNSRSEMNVSTLELGDSALYLCASSIFSGQIYGYTFGSGTRLTVV.

J is TRBJ1-2 and V is TRBV27, with no clear D. Trimming shortened V by 10 bases and J by 4 bases, and 28 bases separated the two germline ends. The CDR3 is made up of 17 amino acids. Looked up from germline, CDR1 is MNHEY and CDR2 is SMNVEV (reference sequence). CDR3 sequence: CATLSAVPPPNFYGYTF. CDR3 coding DNA: TGTGCCACCCTTTCGGCGGTCCCCCCTCCCAACTTCTATGGCTACACCTTC.

V and J are TRBV5-1 and TRBJ2-5; no clear D. The germline V and J ends were trimmed by 2 bases and 3 bases, with 11 bases remaining between them. CDR1 and CDR2 (germline): SGHRS, YFSETQ. This CDR3 has 14 amino acids. The CDR3 DNA is TGCGCCAGCAGCTTTGAGAACAGAGAAGAGACCCAGTACTTC. This codes for CASSFENREETQYF. The full variable domain, in which reference TRBV5-1 and TRBJ2-5 provide the parts outside the CDR3, is KAGVTQTPRYLIKTRGQQVTLSCSPISGHRSVSWYQQTPGQGLQFLFEYFSETQRNKGNFPGRFSGRQFSNSRSEMNVSTLELGDSALYLCASSFENREETQYFGPGTRLLVL.